Following are 19 T cell receptor beta chains from one sample sequenced in a study of blood T cell repertoires in COVID-19. Assay: immunoSEQ multiplex PCR; the TCRdb copy retains only in-frame clones and omits some. This table has 450,000 to 600,000 clones, around 90% appearing once. Sequencing input: PBMCs or T cells enriched from blood (not recorded which). These receptors came from a woman between 18 and 29 years old who had recovered from COVID-19.

The V call is TRBV12-3 or TRBV12-4, the J call TRBJ2-4, with a tentative D call TRBD1 (5 bases). This CDR3 region has 11 residues. V dropped 3 bases and J dropped 10 bases, with 7 bases sitting between them. CDR3 in DNA: TGTGCCAGCAGTTTGACAGCGATTCAGTACTTC. Translation gives CASSLTAIQYF.

This sequence joins TRBV20-1 and TRBJ1-6; no clear D gene. The CDR3 is 11 amino acids. The germline V gene encodes CDR1 DFQATT and CDR2 SNEGSKA (reference sequence). The germline V and J ends were trimmed by 3 bases and 9 bases, with 6 bases remaining between them. The CDR3 DNA follows: TGCAGTGCTAGCGAGGGTTCACCCCTCCACTTT. Protein sequence: CSASEGSPLHF.

The rearrangement links TRBV7-2 to TRBJ2-7; the match to TRBD2 covers 7 bases. The V gene's germline CDR1 is SGHTA and CDR2 FQGNSA. The trim removed 2 bases at V and 5 bases at J, leaving 6 bases unmatched. This CDR3 is 14 amino acids long. CDR3 loop: CASSLSRAGDEQYF. In nucleotides, the CDR3 is TGTGCCAGCAGCTTAAGTCGGGCGGGGGACGAGCAGTACTTC. Full variable domain (remainder filled in from reference TRBV7-2 and TRBJ2-7): GAGVSQSPSNKVTEKGKDVELRCDPISGHTALYWYRQSLGQGLEFLIYFQGNSAPDKSGLPSDRFSAERTGGSVSTLTIQRTQQEDSAVYLCASSLSRAGDEQYFGPGTRLTVT.

This chain connects TRBV7-6 to TRBJ2-7; 8 nucleotides align to TRBD1. The CDR3 totals 15 residues. CDR1 and CDR2 from the germline V gene are SGHVS and FNYEAQ. V lost 0 bases to trimming and J lost 12 bases; unmatched junction nucleotides: 13. In nucleotides, the CDR3 is TGTGCCAGCAGCTTAGCCGGACAGGGACCCCTCTCGGCGTACTTC. It is translated as CASSLAGQGPLSAYF.

The chain joins TRBV18 to TRBJ2-3; TRBD2 matches at 8 bases. Germline assignment: CDR1 KGHSH and CDR2 LQKENI. The CDR3 loop spans 17 amino acids. After removal of 3 bases from V and 0 bases from J, the junction contained 8 bases not matched to a gene. The CDR3 DNA follows: TGTGCCAGCTCACCCCCACGGACTAGCACTAGCACAGATACGCAGTATTTT. Its protein is CASSPPRTSTSTDTQYF.

The chain joins TRBV29-1 to TRBJ1-1; D perhaps matches TRBD1 (6 bases). The CDR3 extends over 13 amino acids. The germline V gene encodes CDR1 SQVTM and CDR2 ANQGSEA. V was pared by 6 bases and J by 5 bases, with 16 bases between. CDR3 nucleotide sequence: TGCAGCGTACTAGGGGGAATAAGGACTGAAGCTTTCTTT. Its protein is CSVLGGIRTEAFF.

Here the CDR3 DNA reads TGTGCTAGTGGTTTGGGGGGCAGGGGAAATGGTGAAAAACTGTTTTTT. This translates into CASGLGGRGNGEKLFF. The rearrangement joins TRBV12-5 to TRBJ1-4; tentative D call: TRBD1 (6 bases). CDR3 length: 16 amino acids. With 1 base removed from V and 7 bases from J, the gap between germline ends came to 16 bases. Germline CDR1 and CDR2: LGHNT and FRNRAP.

V and J are TRBV12-2 and TRBJ1-2; the table names TRBD1, a call not compared with the DNA. TRBV12-2 is classified as a pseudogene. The CDR3 contains 15 residues. CDR3 sequence (DNA): TGTGCAAGTCGCCCCCTTGTCAGGTTCAACTATGGCTACACCTTC. Its translation is CASRPLVRFNYGYTF.

The rearrangement joins TRBV7-9 to TRBJ1-1; the D is unclear. Germline CDR1 reads SEHNR; CDR2 reads FQNEAQ (reference sequence). This CDR3 is built from 12 residues. V was pared by 8 bases and J by 0 bases, with 7 bases between. CDR3 region: CASGGMNTEAFF. As DNA, the CDR3 is TGTGCCAGCGGCGGAATGAACACTGAAGCTTTCTTT. The entire variable domain, with the rest obtained from reference TRBV7-9 and TRBJ1-1, is as follows: DTGVSQNPRHKITKRGQNVTFRCDPISEHNRLYWYRQTLGQGPEFLTYFQNEAQLEKSRLLSDRFSAERPKGSFSTLEIQRTEQGDSAMYLCASGGMNTEAFFGQGTRLTVV.

DNA of the CDR3: TGTGCCAGCAGTGACCCCATTGAGAGGGGGCTCTTCCAATCGGGCGAAAAACTGTTTTTT. Amino acid sequence: CASSDPIERGLFQSGEKLFF. This chain joins TRBV6-4 and TRBJ1-4; 7 nucleotides match TRBD1. CDR1 and CDR2 (germline): MRHNA, SNTAGT. CDR3 length: 20 amino acids. V shed 2 bases and J 8 bases; nucleotides not matched to a gene: 23.

The genes are TRBV7-9 and TRBJ1-4, with TRBD1 as a possible D gene (5 bases). Trimming took off 5 bases at V and 4 bases at J, with 14 bases between the two ends. Germline CDR1 and CDR2: SEHNR and FQNEAQ (reference sequence). CDR3 length: 15 amino acids. The CDR3 sequence is CASSLRSGGNEKLFF. The CDR3, as DNA: TGTGCCAGCAGCCTCCGGTCCGGGGGTAATGAAAAACTGTTTTTT.

CDR3 loop: CASSPYATLNTEAFF. DNA of the CDR3: TGTGCCAGCAGCCCTTACGCTACCTTGAACACTGAAGCTTTCTTT. The chain combines TRBV14 with TRBJ1-1; D is ambiguous. CDR1 is SGHDN, CDR2 FVKESK, per germline. Trimming took 4 bases from V and 0 from J, leaving 12 bases between them. The CDR3 covers 15 residues.

The rearrangement links TRBV5-1 to TRBJ2-1; maybe TRBD1 (5 bases). Germline-derived CDR1 and CDR2 are SGHRS and YFSETQ. The CDR3 runs 15 residues. Trimming cost V 0 bases and J 2 bases, with 9 bases left between them. CDR3 coding DNA: TGCGCCAGCAGCTTGGAGGGGCAACCCTACAATGAGCAGTTCTTC. It encodes CASSLEGQPYNEQFF.

The CDR3 here is CASRVSGVSYEQYF. For the CDR3, the DNA is TGCGCCAGCCGAGTGAGCGGGGTCTCCTACGAGCAGTACTTC. The J gene is TRBJ2-7, the V gene TRBV5-1, with 7 bases matching TRBD2. CDR1 is SGHRS and CDR2 is YFSETQ in the germline V gene. V dropped 7 bases and J dropped 0; count of bases not matched to a gene: 7. CDR3 length: 14 residues.

V usage is TRBV24-1 and J usage is TRBJ2-2; D not resolved. Germline CDR1 KGHDR, CDR2 SFDVKD. The CDR3 is 19 residues long. Trimming took 3 bases from V and 0 from J, leaving 19 bases between them. The CDR3 here is CATSDPAEYTVANTGELFF. In DNA, the CDR3 is TGTGCCACCAGTGATCCCGCGGAGTATACGGTCGCGAACACCGGGGAGCTGTTTTTT.

This clone was observed a handful of times. The genes are TRBV5-4 and TRBJ2-7; a weak D match, TRBD2 (6 bases). CDR3 length equals 13 residues. The germline V gene has CDR1 SGHNT and CDR2 YYREEE (reference sequence). V lost 7 bases, J lost 0 bases, and 11 bases lay in between. CDR3 protein: CASGSGSSYEQYF. CDR3 in DNA: TGTGCCAGCGGGTCCGGGAGCTCCTACGAGCAGTACTTC.

J is TRBJ1-5 and V is TRBV28; the match to TRBD1 covers 10 bases. The CDR3 consists of 14 residues. Unmatched junction bases numbered 4, after V lost 6 bases and J lost 5 bases. Germline V lookup: CDR1 MDHEN, CDR2 SYDVKM. The chain's CDR3 is CASRPGQGHQPQHF. The DNA for the CDR3 is TGTGCCAGCAGACCGGGACAGGGGCATCAGCCCCAGCATTTT.

CDR3 sequence: CASDQGGGETQYF. In nucleotides, the CDR3 is TGTGCCAGCGACCAGGGAGGCGGAGAGACCCAGTACTTC. This chain links TRBV19 with TRBJ2-5, with TRBD2 as a possible D gene (6 bases). The CDR3 is made up of 13 amino acids. Trimming stripped 9 bases from V and 4 bases from J, with 15 bases between. Germline-derived CDR1 and CDR2 are LNHDA and SQIVND (reference sequence).

The chain is built from TRBV10-3 and TRBJ1-1; TRBD1 is a possible D gene (6 bases). The ends were cut back, 10 bases at V and 3 bases at J, with 15 bases in the middle. Germline assignment: CDR1 ENHRY and CDR2 SYGVKD. The CDR3 is 13 residues long. CDR3 sequence (DNA): TGTGCCACTCTGGGCAAGGGGGACACTGAAGCTTTCTTT. It is translated as CATLGKGDTEAFF.